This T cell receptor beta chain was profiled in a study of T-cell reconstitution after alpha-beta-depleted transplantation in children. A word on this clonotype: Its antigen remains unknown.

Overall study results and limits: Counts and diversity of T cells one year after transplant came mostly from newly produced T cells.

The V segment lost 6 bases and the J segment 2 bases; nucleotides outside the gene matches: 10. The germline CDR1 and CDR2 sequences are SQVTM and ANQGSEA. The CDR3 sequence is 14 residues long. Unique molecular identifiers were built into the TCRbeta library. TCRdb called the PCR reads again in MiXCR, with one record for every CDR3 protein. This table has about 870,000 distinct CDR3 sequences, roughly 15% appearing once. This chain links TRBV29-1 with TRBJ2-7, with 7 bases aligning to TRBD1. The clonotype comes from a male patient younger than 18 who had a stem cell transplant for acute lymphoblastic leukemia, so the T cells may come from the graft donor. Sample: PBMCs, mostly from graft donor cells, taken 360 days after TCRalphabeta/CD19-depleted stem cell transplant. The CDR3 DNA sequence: TGCAGCGTACTGAATGAACAGGGGACCTACGAGCAGTACTTC. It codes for CSVLNEQGTYEQYF.